This TCR beta chain appears in the sequencing data of a study of blood T cell repertoires in COVID-19. As for the study in general: Sites across the United States, Italy and Spain contributed samples from acute and convalescent COVID-19. PBMCs, B-cell-depleted T cells, or T cells provided the cDNA or gDNA that made up the material.

V shed 1 base and J shed 10 bases, with 17 bases lying between them. The CDR3 is 14 amino acids. CDR1 and CDR2 (germline): LGHDT, YNNKEL (reference sequence). Participants' own reports of clinical history determined their cohort assignment. The data were produced by immunoSEQ multiplex PCR, yet TCRdb's version contains in-frame clones alone and is incomplete. This table holds about 400,000 clones, roughly 86% found once. This clone was observed once. The receptor was isolated from a woman aged 40 to 50 with acute COVID-19. Sequencing input: PBMCs or T cells enriched from blood (not recorded which). The J gene is TRBJ2-7, the V gene TRBV3-1 (or the pseudogene TRBV3-2); D remains ambiguous. The CDR3 loop is CASSQGPDGTVQYF. The CDR3 DNA is TGTGCCAGCAGCCAAGGTCCAGACGGCACAGTCCAGTACTTC.